This T cell receptor beta chain appears in the sequencing data of a study of CD8 T cells in acute hepatitis C reinfection (TCRdb year 2021). In terms of the full investigation: The TCRbeta repertoire of CD8+ T cells specific for the HCV NS3-1073 epitope was profiled during acute infection and after viral clearance. Four spontaneous resolvers provided paired acute and follow-up samples.

The sample's time point label, decoded: naive CD8 control sorted from an acute-time-point sample. Enrolled in the Montreal Hepatitis C Cohort (HEPCO) in Canada, the donors were people who inject drugs, and these donors were followed every 3 months. Acute primary HCV infection was defined as a positive HCV RNA or antibody test that came after a negative test within the prior 24 weeks. Cells were surface stained with CD3, CD8 and CD45RO antibodies, and an aqua fixable dye was used to exclude dead cells. The cohort additionally had roughly 6 subjects who developed chronic infection, which was defined as HCV RNA positivity at 24 weeks. From thawed, previously cryostored peripheral blood mononuclear cells, CD8+ T cells were purified through negative selection performed by means of the MACS CD8+ T cell Isolation Kit. Sorting of the cells was done on a BD FACSAria II cell sorter. Genomic DNA was extracted from FACS-sorted cells, and TCRbeta chains were sequenced through the commercial immunoSEQ service. For the original study's pipeline: Repertoire data were analyzed with ImmunoSEQ Analyzer software v3.0 and R v3.5.1. Only productive rearrangements were analyzed, because sequences with stop codons or out-of-frame rearrangements were removed. The sequencing provider supplied the Simpson diversity, Shannon entropy, CDR3 length and nucleotide addition metrics. Clonotypes were grouped by frequency into dominant, sub-dominant, low or lowest abundance categories, and clonotypes below 0.1% were left out of most analyses. Any CDR3 amino acid clonotype present in at least two subjects at a cumulative frequency of at least 0.5% was labeled public. In its TCRdb copy, this immuneACCESS table keeps in-frame sequences only and misses some clones. Where compared with another copy, unresolved V genes explain less than half of these, and the others have no known cause. Clonal size and the V and J genes are those of that table, whereas D and trimming came from the DNA. The sample includes approximately 41,000 clones, with approximately 87% observed a single time. 0.5% of the sample is in the top ten clones.

As regards this clone: The antigen it binds to is not known. No base-level quality is on record; no much larger clone is a single base apart.

What the research found in general, with its limitations: Follow-up repertoires were not available for chronically infected subjects, because NS3-1073 specific cells were too rare to be sorted. NS3-1073 specific repertoires were highly diverse, with no significant diversity differences between acute resolver, follow-up resolver and acute chronic samples. Because bulk sequencing covered only the TCRbeta chain, the alphabeta pairing of the public clonotypes could not be determined. Some 13 public clonotypes were found regardless of outcome; one public clonotype used V04-02/J02-02. It was rare for CDR3 sequences to be shared with other epitopes, and exact matching may have been limited by differing sequencing approaches.

The receptor's source is a man under 40 with chronic hepatitis C. Sequenced: naive CD8+ T cells from PBMCs. This specimen's cell subset or site label, per the study, means: sorted total naive CD45RO-negative CD8+ T cells.

The DNA sequence follows: TGTGCCAGCAGTGATCTAGGGGACGCGGGCCCAAATGAAAAACTGTTTTTT. Its amino acids are CASSDLGDAGPNEKLFF. The chain is encoded by TRBV2 joined to TRBJ1-4, and the D gene may be TRBD1, 5 bases matching. CDR1 is given as SNHLY and CDR2 as FYNNEI, both from the germline V gene. The germline ends are 19 bases apart after V is trimmed by 3 bases and J by 5 bases. From cysteine to phenylalanine, the CDR3 is 17 amino acids long. The entry retains the CDR3 DNA only, 51 bases that are in frame from base 1. Where the CDR3 stops, the reference TRBV2 and TRBJ1-4 genes take over; the full variable domain is EPEVTQTPSHQVTQMGQEVILRCVPISNHLYFYWYRQILGQKVEFLVSFYNNEISEKSEIFDDQFSVERPDGSNFTLKIRSTKLEDSAMYFCASSDLGDAGPNEKLFFGSGTQLSVL.